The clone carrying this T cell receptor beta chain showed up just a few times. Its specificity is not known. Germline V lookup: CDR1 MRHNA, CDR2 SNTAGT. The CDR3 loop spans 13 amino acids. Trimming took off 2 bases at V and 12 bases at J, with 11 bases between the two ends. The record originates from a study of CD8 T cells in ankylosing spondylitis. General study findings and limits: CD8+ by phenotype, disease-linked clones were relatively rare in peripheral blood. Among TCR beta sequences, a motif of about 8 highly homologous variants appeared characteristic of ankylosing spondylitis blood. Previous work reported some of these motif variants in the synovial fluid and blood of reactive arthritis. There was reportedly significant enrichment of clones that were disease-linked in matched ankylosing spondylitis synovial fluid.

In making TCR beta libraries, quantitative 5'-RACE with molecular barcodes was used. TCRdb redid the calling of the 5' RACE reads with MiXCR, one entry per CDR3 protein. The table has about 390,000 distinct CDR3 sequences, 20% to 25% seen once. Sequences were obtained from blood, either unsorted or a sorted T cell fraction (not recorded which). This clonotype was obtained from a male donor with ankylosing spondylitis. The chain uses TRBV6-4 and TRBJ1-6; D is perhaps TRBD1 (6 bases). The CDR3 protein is CASSDELGGPLHF. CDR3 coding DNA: TGTGCCAGCAGTGACGAATTAGGGGGACCCCTCCACTTT.